Shown below are 3 T cell receptor beta chains from a single sample sequenced in a study of CD8+ T cells in alopecia areata. Extraction of RNA preceded its reverse transcription into cDNA, which served as the sequencing template. Repertoires were generated with immunoSEQ multiplex PCR, while TCRdb's copy carries only in-frame clones and drops some. Altogether 170,000 or so clones are present, just under 60% being singletons, with the ten largest covering roughly 15%. The sample in question was CD4+ T cells sorted from blood, obtained at week 0. The receptor source for this set is a human donor with alopecia areata.

The V call is TRBV30, the J call TRBJ1-1, with D unresolved. The CDR3 runs to 13 residues. CDR1 and CDR2 (germline): GTSNPN, SVGIG (reference sequence). V lost 2 bases and J 1 base, leaving 8 bases between the germline ends. CDR3 DNA: TGTGCCTGGAGTACACAGACGAACACTGAAGCTTTCTTT. Translated: CAWSTQTNTEAFF. Together with reference TRBV30 and TRBJ1-1, the CDR3 gives the full variable domain: SQTIHQWPATLVQPVGSPLSLECTVEGTSNPNLYWYRQAAGRGLQLLFYSVGIGQISSEVPQNLSASRPQDRQFILSSKKLLLSDSGFYLCAWSTQTNTEAFFGQGTRLTVV.

This rearrangement joins TRBV2 to TRBJ1-5; unclear D gene. Germline CDR1 SNHLY, CDR2 FYNNEI. Deletions cut 7 bases from V and 2 bases from J, with 9 bases between. The CDR3 length is 13 residues. CDR3 coding DNA: TGTGCCAGCACCACATTCGGCAATCAGCCCCAGCATTTT. Translating gives CASTTFGNQPQHF.

The table lists this clone with a few counts. Other DNA sequences within the sample encode an identical CDR3. This chain links TRBV29-1 with TRBJ1-5; 7 positions match TRBD1. CDR1 SQVTM and CDR2 ANQGSEA come from the germline V gene. V lost 6 bases, J lost 4 bases, and 3 bases stayed unmatched. The CDR3 length is 12 residues. In nucleotides, the CDR3 is TGCAGCGTGCGGGACAGTAATCAGCCCCAGCATTTT. This sequence encodes CSVRDSNQPQHF.